The 25 T cell receptor beta chains in this list originate from one sample, sequenced in a study of tumor-infiltrating lymphocytes in primary liver carcinoma. Each 20-30 mg portion of unsorted bulk tissue served as the source for co-extraction of RNA and DNA. The investigators made TCR beta cDNA from 400 to 550 ng total RNA, using a constant-region primer. Construction of TCR beta libraries relied on three successive nested multiplex PCR rounds employing slightly modified ARM-PCR. Each of the first two PCR rounds ran roughly 9 cycles with TRBV1-TRBV30 forward and C-beta reverse primers. Each CDR3 protein is one row after TCRdb ran MiXCR on the multiplex PCR reads. Of some 55,000 distinct CDR3 sequences detected, around three quarters appear once; the ten largest clones hold around 23%. Sequences were obtained from liver tumor tissue from sampling region 2. Subset reported: tumor region T2, inferior pole. The receptors originated from a man aged 35 to 55 with primary liver carcinoma and hepatitis B virus infection.

This clonotype was recorded only once. Sequence at one end of the junction differs from germline and may be a read error. The rearrangement links TRBV5-4 to TRBJ2-5; TRBD1 matches 7 bases. The CDR3 is made up of 13 amino acids. The germline gives CDR1 SGHNT, CDR2 YYREEE (reference sequence). CDR3 region: CVSMDRPEETHYF. The CDR3 DNA is TGTGTCAGCATGGACAGGCCCGAGGAGACCCATTACTTC.

Notes on this clonotype: The conserved final phenylalanine or tryptophan is absent from the CDR3, which likely points to a read error. The chain recombines TRBV4-1 with TRBJ2-3; no clear D. Germline values: CDR1 MGHRA, CDR2 YSYEKL. The CDR3 runs to 14 residues. The ends were cut back, 0 bases at V and 4 bases at J, with 8 bases in the middle. The CDR3 sequence: CASSQDILADTQYS. The CDR3 DNA sequence: TGCGCCAGCAGCCAAGACATATTAGCAGATACGCAGTATTCT.

This clonotype was recorded at least ten times. The chain joins TRBV18 to TRBJ1-1; D gene uncertain. The CDR3 runs 13 residues. Trimming pared 3 bases from V and 1 base from J, leaving 6 bases between. Germline V lookup: CDR1 KGHSH, CDR2 LQKENI. This CDR3 reads CASSPIENTEAFF. The CDR3 nucleotides read TGTGCCAGCTCACCGATCGAGAACACTGAAGCTTTCTTT.

This clonotype was seen a single time. This may be a read error, as it is one base from a much larger clone. This chain joins TRBV7-9 and TRBJ2-2; no definite D call. Germline V lookup: CDR1 SEHNR, CDR2 FQNEAQ (reference sequence). Deletions cut 2 bases from V and 6 bases from J, with 10 bases between. The CDR3 length is 14 residues. The CDR3 bases are TGTGCCAGCAGCTTAACAACGAGCGCCGGGGAGCTGTTTTTT. Protein sequence: CASSLTTSAGELFF. Full variable domain (missing parts from reference TRBV7-9 and TRBJ2-2): DTGVSQNPRHKITKRGQNVTFRCDPISEHNRLYWYRQTLGQGPEFLTYFQNEAQLEKSRLLSDRFSAERPKGSFSTLEIQRTEQGDSAMYLCASSLTTSAGELFFGEGSRLTVL.

A remark on this clonotype: One end of the junction fails to match germline, which may point to a read error. The V gene is TRBV11-2, the J gene TRBJ2-7; tentatively, D is TRBD2 (5 bases). The germline V gene has CDR1 SGHAT and CDR2 FQNNGV. CDR3 length: 15 residues. DNA of the CDR3: TGTGCCAGCACCCCCTTGGAGGCGGCTCACTACGAGCAGAACTTC. Protein sequence: CASTPLEAAHYEQNF.

Comments on this clonotype: The conserved phenylalanine or tryptophan is not found at the CDR3 terminus, so this likely reflects a read error. The V gene is TRBV12-3 or TRBV12-4, the J gene TRBJ2-3; D is unresolved. This CDR3 has 13 residues. Trimming left V 11 bases short and J 4 bases short, with 16 bases between. Written as DNA, the CDR3 is TGTGCCTGCACTTTATTCTCGGCAGATACGCAGTATCTT. As protein: CACTLFSADTQYL.

About this clonotype itself: Compared with germline, one end of the junction differs, possibly owing to a read error. This sequence joins TRBV6-1 and TRBJ2-2, with D possibly being TRBD2 (6 bases). This CDR3 comprises 15 residues. Per the germline V gene, CDR1 is MNHNS and CDR2 is SASEGT. CDR3 protein: CASNSHQRESGELSF. The CDR3 coding sequence is TGTGCCAGCAATTCCCACCAACGGGAGTCCGGGGAGCTGTCTTTT.

This chain uses TRBV5-5 with TRBJ2-7; D gene uncertain. Germline V CDR1 and CDR2: SGHKS, YYEKEE (reference sequence). The CDR3 is 13 amino acids. CDR3 sequence (DNA): TGTGTCAGTAGCTTGGGTCCGTCCTACGAGCAGTACTTC. Translated, it gives CVSSLGPSYEQYF.

There are many counts of this clonotype. The V gene is TRBV6-1, the J gene TRBJ2-4; no reliable D call. From germline, CDR1 is MNHNS and CDR2 SASEGT. The CDR3 covers 13 residues. With 8 bases removed from V and 5 bases from J, the gap between germline ends came to 13 bases. The CDR3: CASLGPPENIQYF. The CDR3, as DNA: TGTGCCAGCCTCGGCCCCCCGGAAAACATTCAGTACTTC.

As regards this clonotype: The junction shows a germline mismatch at one end, possibly a read error. The V call is TRBV4-2, the J call TRBJ2-2, with D possibly matching TRBD1 (6 bases). This CDR3 region has 15 residues. CDR1 is LGHNA and CDR2 is YNFKEQ in the germline V gene. The CDR3 sequence: CASIQDLQGSGELFF. CDR3 nucleotide sequence: TGTGCCAGCATCCAAGATCTACAGGGATCCGGGGAGCTGTTTTTT.

This clonotype has just one count. No conserved phenylalanine or tryptophan is present at the end of the CDR3, so a read error is the likely explanation. The DNA is left out, because the CDR3 cannot be placed on it with certainty; the CDR3 is given as TCRdb lists it. The chain employs TRBV10-3 and TRBJ2-2; the DNA was not used to check the table's D call, TRBD2. Looked up from germline, CDR1 is ENHRY and CDR2 is SYGVKD. The CDR3 is made up of 14 amino acids, end residues included. The CDR3 region is CAISDSGGAGELPV.

This clonotype was counted a few times. This sequence may be a read error, since a much larger clone differs from it by one base. The gene calls are TRBV12-3 or TRBV12-4 and TRBJ2-4; D assignment may be TRBD1 or TRBD2 (7 bases each). CDR3 length equals 14 residues. The V gene lost 5 bases and the J gene lost 9 bases, with 17 bases spanning the gap. The CDR3 DNA reads TGTGCCAGCAGTGCCCAGGGGGGGGGCAGCATTCAGTACTTC. This gives the protein CASSAQGGGSIQYF.

As concerns this clonotype: Mismatch with germline at one junction end may stem from a read error. CDR3 amino acids: CTSRQSGTSGDNEHFF. The CDR3, as DNA: TGCACCAGCCGCCAATCCGGGACTAGCGGTGACAATGAGCATTTCTTC. This chain links TRBV4-1 with TRBJ2-1, with 11 bases that match TRBD2. This CDR3 has 16 amino acids. Germline CDR1 MGHRA, CDR2 YSYEKL.

Notes on this clonotype: Given the absence of the conserved phenylalanine or tryptophan at the CDR3 end, a read error is likely. The chain recombines TRBV11-2 with TRBJ2-3; D gene ambiguous. The V and J ends lost 4 bases and 0 bases respectively, with 26 bases between them. Germline CDR1 and CDR2: SGHAT and FQNNGV. The CDR3 loop spans 20 amino acids. DNA of the CDR3: TGTGCCAGCAGCTCCGATGACCCCCTGCAGATAGTGAGAAGCACAGATACGCAGTATTAT. It encodes CASSSDDPLQIVRSTDTQYY.

The chain joins TRBV28 to TRBJ1-2; no clear D gene. The CDR3 covers 16 residues. CDR1 is MDHEN and CDR2 is SYDVKM in the germline V gene. The V end lost 5 bases, the J end lost 2 bases, and 18 bases lay between the germline ends. CDR3 sequence: CASSQWRGSENYGYTF. The CDR3 DNA follows: TGTGCCAGCAGTCAATGGCGGGGATCGGAGAACTATGGCTACACCTTC.

On this clonotype itself: The germline gene is not matched at one end of the junction; a read error may be the cause. The gene calls are TRBV10-2 and TRBJ2-7, with unresolved D. The CDR3 contains 11 residues. Germline CDR1 reads WSHSY; CDR2 reads SAAADI. This chain's CDR3 is CASYHSNEQYF. The DNA for the CDR3 is TGTGCCAGCTACCATAGCAACGAGCAGTACTTC.

This clonotype qualifies as large. V gene TRBV11-1 combines with J gene TRBJ2-2, with a tentative D call TRBD2 (5 bases). Per the germline V gene, CDR1 is SGHAT and CDR2 is FQDESV (reference sequence). The germline V and J ends were trimmed by 2 bases and 7 bases, with 8 bases remaining between them. The CDR3 length is 13 residues. CDR3 coding DNA: TGTGCCAGCAGCTTACTAGCCGGCGGGGAGCTGTTTTTT. It yields the protein CASSLLAGGELFF.

As for this clonotype: No conserved phenylalanine or tryptophan is present at the end of the CDR3, so a read error is the likely explanation. The DNA is omitted, as the CDR3 cannot be located on it reliably, and the CDR3 follows TCRdb's listing. The V gene is TRBV11-2, the J gene TRBJ2-5; no DNA check was done on the table's D call, TRBD1. The CDR3 sequence runs 16 residues, both termini included. The V gene's germline CDR1 is SGHAT and CDR2 FQNNGV. The CDR3 protein is CASRSRDSAHQETRYL.

Details on this clonotype: A junction end diverges from the germline sequence, so it may reflect a read error. The CDR3 here is CVSRVSGTSLNEQFF. The CDR3 nucleotides are TGTGTCAGCAGGGTATCCGGGACTAGCCTCAATGAGCAGTTCTTC. This chain uses TRBV6-5 with TRBJ2-1, with 9 bases matching TRBD2. Germline lookup yields CDR1 MNHEY and CDR2 SVGAGI. The CDR3 spans 15 residues.

By frequency in the sample, this clonotype is medium-sized (0.01 to 0.1%). V gene TRBV29-1 combines with J gene TRBJ1-1; TRBD1 is a possible D gene (6 bases). Trimming left V 7 bases short and J 5 bases short, with 8 bases between. The CDR3 sequence is 10 residues long. The germline V gene encodes CDR1 SQVTM and CDR2 ANQGSEA. The CDR3 region has the DNA TGCAGCGAGGGGGGAACTGAAGCTTTCTTT. As protein: CSEGGTEAFF.

The V and J genes are TRBV11-2 and TRBJ2-7, with 7 bases aligning to TRBD1. The V gene end was trimmed by 8 bases and the J gene end by 1 base; junction bases not matched to a gene: 5. The V gene's germline CDR1 is SGHAT and CDR2 FQNNGV. This CDR3 is built from 13 residues. CDR3 in amino acids: CASGLTGSYEQYV. CDR3 sequence (DNA): TGTGCCAGCGGTTTGACAGGGTCCTACGAGCAGTACGTC.

Notes on this clonotype: The junction differs from germline at one of its ends, possibly a read error. The chain has TRBV6-5 and TRBJ1-2; no definite D call. The germline CDR1 and CDR2 sequences are MNHEY and SVGAGI. This CDR3 spans 12 amino acids. The CDR3, as DNA: TGTGCCAGCAGTTTGGGCGGCTATGGCTATACCTTC. Translated: CASSLGGYGYTF.

Comment on this clonotype: One end of the junction fails to match germline, which may point to a read error. V gene TRBV10-3 combines with J gene TRBJ1-6; weak D call: TRBD1 (6 bases). Germline CDR1 ENHRY, CDR2 SYGVKD. This CDR3 contains 14 residues. As DNA, the CDR3 is TGTGGCATCAGTCACGACAGGAGAGGATCACCCCTCCACTTT. Its protein product is CGISHDRRGSPLHF.

The chain joins TRBV12-3 or TRBV12-4 to TRBJ1-2; no firm D call. CDR3 length: 16 residues. Trimming removed 3 bases from V and 4 bases from J, with 18 bases in between. CDR3 nucleotide sequence: TGTGCCAGCAGTTTTTTCATTGGGCACGAATTCTATGGCTACACCTTC. Its translation: CASSFFIGHEFYGYTF.

At least ten counts were recorded for this clonotype. The chain uses TRBV14 and TRBJ2-5; D may match TRBD1 or TRBD2 (5 bases each). The CDR3 is made up of 15 amino acids. The germline V gene has CDR1 SGHDN and CDR2 FVKESK. V shed 4 bases and J shed 1 base, with 13 bases lying between them. DNA for the CDR3: TGTGCCAGCAGCCTAGACCCGGGACCCCAAGAGACCCAGTACTTC. It translates to CASSLDPGPQETQYF.